A single T cell receptor beta chain is shown here with its context. No antigen is known for it. The source of the sample is a study of cytomegalovirus exposure and HLA in healthy donors. Study-wide results and caveats: Donor immune exposure was known only as CMV serostatus. HLA alleles showed associations with 16,951 TCR beta sequences in a later analysis, at a 0.05 false discovery rate. Cytomegalovirus status, reportedly, was diagnosed with high specificity and sensitivity by the classifier.

The PCR had 60 Vbeta and 13 Jbeta primers. Original data processing: The authors later counted 65 million to 90 million unique TCR beta chains, 9.5 million to 11 million of them shared. The assay was immunoSEQ multiplex PCR, and TCRdb's table has in-frame clones only and misses some. Clone size and V and J calls were adopted from that table, with D and trimming inferred from the DNA. Of around 130,000 clones in the sample, about 82% are singletons; the top ten hold about 1%. The clonotype was recovered from a boy between 10 and 17 years old in good health and CMV-seronegative. Sequencing input: PBMCs.

Here the CDR3 reads CAESGVWRPDSNQPQHF. The DNA of the CDR3 is TGTGCGGAGAGCGGGGTATGGAGACCCGATAGCAATCAGCCCCAGCATTTT. The chain combines TRBV19 with TRBJ1-5; no reliable D call. CDR3 size: 17 residues. Germline-derived CDR1 and CDR2 are LNHDA and SQIVND (reference sequence). Full variable domain (missing parts from reference TRBV19 and TRBJ1-5): DGGITQSPKYLFRKEGQNVTLSCEQNLNHDAMYWYRQDPGQGLRLIYYSQIVNDFQKGDIAEGYSVSREKKESFPLTVTSAQKNPTAFYLCAESGVWRPDSNQPQHFGDGTRLSIL.